These T cell receptor beta chains were read from a single sample in a study of T cells in Graves' hyperthyroidism and ophthalmopathy. TCRdb called the multiplex PCR reads again in MiXCR, with one record for every CDR3 protein. The table lists about 620,000 distinct CDR3 sequences, around 16% of them singletons, with around 4% in the top ten. Sequencing used blood. The receptors stem from a woman aged 25 to 39 with Graves' hyperthyroidism. Each CDR3 is given with its conserved first and last residue. The D gene is left open where the match is weak. Only some rows state a clone size, as once, few, many or a class for expanded clones.

clone size: few; J gene: TRBJ2-1; V gene: TRBV19; D gene: TRBD2; CDR3 DNA: TGTGCCAGTAGGACTAGCGGGGAATTCTACAATGAGCAGTTCTTC; CDR3 protein: CASRTSGEFYNEQFF
clone size: few; J gene: TRBJ2-7; V gene: TRBV3-1; D gene: -; CDR3 DNA: TGTGCCAGCAGCCAAGAATATGGGAAGGGGTTTCTTCAGAGCTCCTACGAGCAGTACTTC; CDR3 protein: CASSQEYGKGFLQSSYEQYF
clone size: many; J gene: TRBJ1-5; V gene: TRBV5-1; D gene: TRBD1; CDR3 DNA: TGCGCCAGCAGCCTAGACAGGGGCGGTCAGCCCCAGCATTTT; CDR3 protein: CASSLDRGGQPQHF
clone size: -; J gene: TRBJ2-1; V gene: TRBV7-9; D gene: TRBD2; CDR3 DNA: TGTGCCAGCAGCTTAAAAGGGAGGGCTGGCTATGAGCAGTTCTTC; CDR3 protein: CASSLKGRAGYEQFF
clone size: -; J gene: TRBJ2-1; V gene: TRBV6-9; D gene: TRBD2; CDR3 DNA: TGTGCCAGCAGTTACGAGGCTAGCGGGAGAAATGAGCAGTTCTTC; CDR3 protein: CASSYEASGRNEQFF
clone size: -; J gene: TRBJ2-7; V gene: TRBV5-1; D gene: -; CDR3 DNA: TGCGCCAGCAGCTTGGCTGGGTCTGGTACCTACGAGCAGTACTTC; CDR3 protein: CASSLAGSGTYEQYF
clone size: many; J gene: TRBJ2-7; V gene: TRBV6-6; D gene: TRBD2; CDR3 DNA: TGTGCCAGCAGTTACCCACGTAGACTAGCGGGGGTCTCCTACGAGCAGTACTTC; CDR3 protein: CASSYPRRLAGVSYEQYF
clone size: many; J gene: TRBJ2-1; V gene: TRBV5-1; D gene: TRBD1; CDR3 DNA: TGCGCCAGCAGGCGGACAGGGGACCTCAATGAGCAGTTCTTC; CDR3 protein: CASRRTGDLNEQFF
clone size: few; J gene: TRBJ2-5; V gene: TRBV6-1; D gene: -; CDR3 DNA: TGTGCCAGCCGCCCCGGGGGTAGGGAGACCCAGTACTTC; CDR3 protein: CASRPGGRETQYF
clone size: -; J gene: TRBJ2-7; V gene: TRBV5-6; D gene: -; CDR3 DNA: TGTGCCAGCAGCTCCCTCCGCGAGGGGCGCCCCTACGAGCAGTACTTC; CDR3 protein: CASSSLREGRPYEQYF
clone size: many; J gene: TRBJ2-7; V gene: TRBV28; D gene: -; CDR3 DNA: TGTGCCAGCAGCCTCCCGTGGACGACGCCCTACGAGCAGTACTTC; CDR3 protein: CASSLPWTTPYEQYF
clone size: -; J gene: TRBJ2-6; V gene: TRBV20-1; D gene: TRBD1; CDR3 DNA: TGCAGTGCCCAGACAGGGATGGGGCCGGGGGCCAACGTCCTGACTTTC; CDR3 protein: CSAQTGMGPGANVLTF
clone size: -; J gene: TRBJ2-7; V gene: TRBV3-1; D gene: TRBD1; CDR3 DNA: TGTGCCAGCAGCCGACAGGGGGCGCGTGAGCAGTACTTC; CDR3 protein: CASSRQGAREQYF
clone size: few; J gene: TRBJ1-5; V gene: TRBV6-1; D gene: -; CDR3 DNA: TGTGTCAGCGCGCACCGGGCCAATCAGCCCCAGCATTTT; CDR3 protein: CVSAHRANQPQHF
clone size: many; J gene: TRBJ2-5; V gene: TRBV7-2; D gene: -; CDR3 DNA: TGTGCCAGCAGCTTTTTTAGGGAGACCCAGTACTTC; CDR3 protein: CASSFFRETQYF
clone size: many; J gene: TRBJ2-5; V gene: TRBV2; D gene: TRBD2; CDR3 DNA: TGTGCCAGCATCTTATTGAGACTAGCGGGAGGGCCGACAAGAGAGACCCAGTACTTC; CDR3 protein: CASILLRLAGGPTRETQYF
clone size: few; J gene: TRBJ2-7; V gene: TRBV15; D gene: TRBD2; CDR3 DNA: TGTGCCACCGGCCTAGCGGGGGTGTCCTACGAGCAGTACTTC; CDR3 protein: CATGLAGVSYEQYF
clone size: few; J gene: TRBJ2-5; V gene: TRBV2; D gene: TRBD1; CDR3 DNA: TGTGCCAGCAGTCGGGACAGAACATACCAAGAGACCCAGTACTTC; CDR3 protein: CASSRDRTYQETQYF
clone size: -; J gene: TRBJ2-1; V gene: TRBV12-5; D gene: -; CDR3 DNA: TGTGCTAGTGGTTCGCGGCTAGCGAACTACAATGAGCAGTTCTTC; CDR3 protein: CASGSRLANYNEQFF
clone size: -; J gene: TRBJ2-5; V gene: TRBV7-9; D gene: TRBD1; CDR3 DNA: TGTGCCAGCAGCCCTAATCCGGGACAGATGTACCAAGAGACCCAGTACTTC; CDR3 protein: CASSPNPGQMYQETQYF
clone size: many; J gene: TRBJ1-2; V gene: TRBV20-1; D gene: -; CDR3 DNA: TGCAGTGCTTGGGAGGGGCTAGGCTACACCTTC; CDR3 protein: CSAWEGLGYTF
clone size: -; J gene: TRBJ2-3; V gene: TRBV20-1; D gene: TRBD2; CDR3 DNA: TGCAGTGCCCCGAGGGAGGGCCTTACAGATACGCAGTATTTT; CDR3 protein: CSAPREGLTDTQYF
clone size: many; J gene: TRBJ2-5; V gene: TRBV3-1; D gene: -; CDR3 DNA: TGTGCCAGCAGCCAACTGACACGATTCCGAGAGACCCAGTACTTC; CDR3 protein: CASSQLTRFRETQYF
clone size: -; J gene: TRBJ2-7; V gene: TRBV9; D gene: -; CDR3 DNA: TGTGCCAGCAGCGTAGGAGACGGGCCGACCTACGAGCAGTACTTC; CDR3 protein: CASSVGDGPTYEQYF
clone size: few; J gene: TRBJ1-1; V gene: TRBV7-9; D gene: -; CDR3 DNA: TGTGCCAGCAGCTCCCTGGGGGTGGCCGCTGAAGCTTTCTTT; CDR3 protein: CASSSLGVAAEAFF
clone size: -; J gene: TRBJ1-5; V gene: TRBV5-1; D gene: -; CDR3 DNA: TGCGCCAGCAGCCCCGGCGATGACAGATACAATCAGCCCCAGCATTTT; CDR3 protein: CASSPGDDRYNQPQHF
clone size: -; J gene: TRBJ2-2; V gene: TRBV3-1; D gene: -; CDR3 DNA: TGTGCCAGCAGCCAAGGCATGGGATCCGGGGAGCTGTTTTTT; CDR3 protein: CASSQGMGSGELFF
clone size: many; J gene: TRBJ2-1; V gene: TRBV20-1; D gene: TRBD2; CDR3 DNA: TGCAGCAGGAGGCGGGAGGGACTGTGGAATGAGCAGTTCTTC; CDR3 protein: CSRRREGLWNEQFF
clone size: -; J gene: TRBJ2-2; V gene: TRBV5-1; D gene: -; CDR3 DNA: TGCGCCAGCAGCCCTCAGGACTATAACACCGGGGAGCTGTTTTTT; CDR3 protein: CASSPQDYNTGELFF
clone size: many; J gene: TRBJ1-1; V gene: TRBV7-2; D gene: -; CDR3 DNA: TGTGCCAGCAGCGAAGCAGGGTACCCTGAAGCTTTCTTT; CDR3 protein: CASSEAGYPEAFF
clone size: -; J gene: TRBJ1-1; V gene: TRBV28; D gene: -; CDR3 DNA: TGTGCCAGCCGACTAGGGCTTGAAGCTTTCTTT; CDR3 protein: CASRLGLEAFF
clone size: many; J gene: TRBJ2-1; V gene: TRBV12-3/TRBV12-4; D gene: TRBD2; CDR3 DNA: TGTGCCAGCAGCACAAGCGGGGCGAAATACAATGAGCAGTTCTTC; CDR3 protein: CASSTSGAKYNEQFF
clone size: -; J gene: TRBJ2-7; V gene: TRBV20-1; D gene: -; CDR3 DNA: TGCAGTGCTAGAGATGAAAACGGGCCCTACGAGCAGTACTTC; CDR3 protein: CSARDENGPYEQYF
clone size: -; J gene: TRBJ2-1; V gene: TRBV11-2; D gene: TRBD2; CDR3 DNA: TGTGCCAGCAGCTTGCAACCGGGACTAGCGTACAATGAGCAGTTCTTC; CDR3 protein: CASSLQPGLAYNEQFF
clone size: many; J gene: TRBJ2-7; V gene: TRBV11-2; D gene: TRBD1; CDR3 DNA: TGTGCCAGCAGCCCGGGGACAGGGGTCATCCACGAGCAGTACTTC; CDR3 protein: CASSPGTGVIHEQYF
clone size: -; J gene: TRBJ2-3; V gene: TRBV6-1; D gene: -; CDR3 DNA: TGTGCCAGCAGTGGGGGATTTCGGTTAGATACGCAGTATTTT; CDR3 protein: CASSGGFRLDTQYF
clone size: many; J gene: TRBJ2-7; V gene: TRBV11-2; D gene: -; CDR3 DNA: TGTGCCAGCAGCCCCCGACTCGTTTCCTACGAGCAGTACTTC; CDR3 protein: CASSPRLVSYEQYF
clone size: many; J gene: TRBJ2-5; V gene: TRBV18; D gene: -; CDR3 DNA: TGTGCCAGCTCACCCGGCTTCCAAGAGACCCAGTACTTC; CDR3 protein: CASSPGFQETQYF
clone size: -; J gene: TRBJ2-7; V gene: TRBV27; D gene: -; CDR3 DNA: TGTGCCAGCAGTCGAAACTTGTTGGGGGTCTCCTACGAGCAGTACTTC; CDR3 protein: CASSRNLLGVSYEQYF
clone size: many; J gene: TRBJ2-7; V gene: TRBV3-1; D gene: TRBD1; CDR3 DNA: TGTGCCAGCAGCCTGAGACAGGGGGCAGGCGAGCAGTACTTC; CDR3 protein: CASSLRQGAGEQYF
clone size: -; J gene: TRBJ2-3; V gene: TRBV20-1; D gene: TRBD2; CDR3 DNA: TGCAGTGCTACCGGACTAGCGGGAGCGATCTACACAGATACGCAGTATTTT; CDR3 protein: CSATGLAGAIYTDTQYF
clone size: many; J gene: TRBJ1-1; V gene: TRBV14; D gene: -; CDR3 DNA: TGTGCCAGCAGCCAAGATTGGGAGAGGAACACTGAAGCTTTCTTT; CDR3 protein: CASSQDWERNTEAFF
clone size: many; J gene: TRBJ2-7; V gene: TRBV20-1; D gene: TRBD2; CDR3 DNA: TGCAGTGCTCAGAACGGACTAGCGGGAGGGGATGAGCAGTACTTC; CDR3 protein: CSAQNGLAGGDEQYF
clone size: -; J gene: TRBJ2-1; V gene: TRBV3-1; D gene: -; CDR3 DNA: TGTGCCAGCAGCCGGATGGGGGGGGCACTATTCAATGAGCAGTTCTTC; CDR3 protein: CASSRMGGALFNEQFF
clone size: -; J gene: TRBJ2-1; V gene: TRBV4-3; D gene: TRBD2; CDR3 DNA: TGCGCCAGCAGCCGGACTACTAGCGGGAGGGATGAGCAGTTCTTC; CDR3 protein: CASSRTTSGRDEQFF
clone size: many; J gene: TRBJ2-3; V gene: TRBV6-1; D gene: -; CDR3 DNA: TGTGCCAGCAGTGTGTCCTCAGATACGCAGTATTTT; CDR3 protein: CASSVSSDTQYF
clone size: few; J gene: TRBJ2-3; V gene: TRBV15; D gene: TRBD2; CDR3 DNA: TGTGCCACCAGCTCCACGGGACTAGCGGGAAGGGTAGATACGCAGTATTTT; CDR3 protein: CATSSTGLAGRVDTQYF
clone size: many; J gene: TRBJ2-1; V gene: TRBV28; D gene: -; CDR3 DNA: TGTGCCAGCAGTTTGGAATGGGGGGCGGACAATGAGCAGTTCTTC; CDR3 protein: CASSLEWGADNEQFF
clone size: -; J gene: TRBJ1-5; V gene: TRBV4-1; D gene: TRBD1; CDR3 DNA: TGCGCCAGCAGCCAACCGGGCGGGACAGGGGGCGACCTAAATCAGCCCCAGCATTTT; CDR3 protein: CASSQPGGTGGDLNQPQHF
clone size: many; J gene: TRBJ2-3; V gene: TRBV27; D gene: -; CDR3 DNA: TGTGCCAGCAGTTCAGGGGGGCTACTTAAGCACACAGATACGCAGTATTTT; CDR3 protein: CASSSGGLLKHTDTQYF
clone size: many; J gene: TRBJ2-7; V gene: TRBV5-1; D gene: TRBD2; CDR3 DNA: TGCGCCAGCAGCTGGACTAGCGGGAGCCCGAGCAGGGCTTACGAGCAGTACTTC; CDR3 protein: CASSWTSGSPSRAYEQYF
clone size: -; J gene: TRBJ2-7; V gene: TRBV5-1; D gene: TRBD1; CDR3 DNA: TGTGCCAGCAGCCGGGGACAGGGGGCGCGCTACGAGCAGTACTTC; CDR3 protein: CASSRGQGARYEQYF
clone size: many; J gene: TRBJ2-5; V gene: TRBV2; D gene: -; CDR3 DNA: TGTGCCAGCAGAGAAGGACAGGAGGGGGAGACCCAGTACTTC; CDR3 protein: CASREGQEGETQYF
clone size: -; J gene: TRBJ1-1; V gene: TRBV18; D gene: -; CDR3 DNA: TGTGCCAGCTCGCACAAGAACACTGAAGCTTTCTTT; CDR3 protein: CASSHKNTEAFF